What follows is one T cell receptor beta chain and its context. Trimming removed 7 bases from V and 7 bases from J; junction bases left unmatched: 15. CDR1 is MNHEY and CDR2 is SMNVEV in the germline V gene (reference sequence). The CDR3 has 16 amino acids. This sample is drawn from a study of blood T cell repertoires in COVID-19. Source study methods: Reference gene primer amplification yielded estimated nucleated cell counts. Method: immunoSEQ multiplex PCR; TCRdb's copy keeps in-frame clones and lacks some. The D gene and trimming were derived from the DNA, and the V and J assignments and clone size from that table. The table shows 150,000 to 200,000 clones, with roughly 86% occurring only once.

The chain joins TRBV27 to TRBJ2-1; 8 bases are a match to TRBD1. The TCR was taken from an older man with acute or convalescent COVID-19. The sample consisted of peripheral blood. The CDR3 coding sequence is TGTGCCAGCACCTCAATGGGCAGGGGGCGGGATAATGAGCAGTTCTTC. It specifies CASTSMGRGRDNEQFF.